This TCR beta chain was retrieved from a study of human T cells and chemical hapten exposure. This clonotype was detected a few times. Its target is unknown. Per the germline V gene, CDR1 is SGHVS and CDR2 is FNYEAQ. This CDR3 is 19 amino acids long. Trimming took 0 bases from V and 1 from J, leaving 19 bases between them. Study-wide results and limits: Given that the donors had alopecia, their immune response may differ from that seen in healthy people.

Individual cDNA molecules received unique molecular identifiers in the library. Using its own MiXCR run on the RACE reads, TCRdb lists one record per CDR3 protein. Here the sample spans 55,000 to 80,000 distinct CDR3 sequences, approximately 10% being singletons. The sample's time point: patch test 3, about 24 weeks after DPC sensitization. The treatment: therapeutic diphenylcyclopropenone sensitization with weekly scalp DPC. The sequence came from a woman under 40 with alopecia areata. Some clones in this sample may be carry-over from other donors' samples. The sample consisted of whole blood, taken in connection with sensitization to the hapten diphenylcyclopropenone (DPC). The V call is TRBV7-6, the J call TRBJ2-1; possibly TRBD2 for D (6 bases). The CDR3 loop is CASSLASGTADPSYNEQFF. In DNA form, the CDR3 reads TGTGCCAGCAGCTTAGCGTCCGGGACTGCGGACCCTTCCTACAATGAGCAGTTCTTC.